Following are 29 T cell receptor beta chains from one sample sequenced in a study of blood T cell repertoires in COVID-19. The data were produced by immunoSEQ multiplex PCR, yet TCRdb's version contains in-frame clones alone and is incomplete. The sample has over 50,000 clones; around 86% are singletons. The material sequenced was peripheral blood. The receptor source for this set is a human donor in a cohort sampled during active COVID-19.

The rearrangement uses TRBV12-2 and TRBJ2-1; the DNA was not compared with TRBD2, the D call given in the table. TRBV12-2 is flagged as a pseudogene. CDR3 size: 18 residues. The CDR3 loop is CASRLTEFSLAGFNEQFF. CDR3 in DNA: TGTGCAAGTCGCTTAACGGAGTTCAGCCTAGCGGGCTTCAATGAGCAGTTCTTC.

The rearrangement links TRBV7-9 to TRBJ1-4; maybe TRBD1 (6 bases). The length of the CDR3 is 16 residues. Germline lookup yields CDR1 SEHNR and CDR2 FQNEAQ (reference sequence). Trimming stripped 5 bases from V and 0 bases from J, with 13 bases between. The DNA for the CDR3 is TGTGCCAGCAGCGCTGACCCAGGGGCAACTAATGAAAAACTGTTTTTT. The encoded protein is CASSADPGATNEKLFF.

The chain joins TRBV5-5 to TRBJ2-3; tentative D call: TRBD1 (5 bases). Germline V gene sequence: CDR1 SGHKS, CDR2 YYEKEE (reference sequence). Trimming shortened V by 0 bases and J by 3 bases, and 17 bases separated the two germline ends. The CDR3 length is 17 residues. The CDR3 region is CASSLGWGGPRTDTQYF. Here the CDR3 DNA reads TGTGCCAGCAGCTTGGGATGGGGCGGCCCAAGAACAGATACGCAGTATTTT.

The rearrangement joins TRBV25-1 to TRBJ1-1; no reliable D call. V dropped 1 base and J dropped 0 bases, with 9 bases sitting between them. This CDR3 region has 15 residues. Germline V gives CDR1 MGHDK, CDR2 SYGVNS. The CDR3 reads CASSESAGLNTEAFF. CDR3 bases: TGTGCCAGCAGTGAATCGGCAGGCTTGAACACTGAAGCTTTCTTT.

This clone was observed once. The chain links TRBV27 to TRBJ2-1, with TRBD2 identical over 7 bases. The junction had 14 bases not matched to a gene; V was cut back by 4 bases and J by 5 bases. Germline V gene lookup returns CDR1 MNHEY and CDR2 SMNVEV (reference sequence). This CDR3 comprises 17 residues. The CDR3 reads CASSSSGTAHFNNEQFF. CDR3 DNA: TGTGCCAGCAGTTCTAGCGGAACTGCCCACTTTAACAATGAGCAGTTCTTC.

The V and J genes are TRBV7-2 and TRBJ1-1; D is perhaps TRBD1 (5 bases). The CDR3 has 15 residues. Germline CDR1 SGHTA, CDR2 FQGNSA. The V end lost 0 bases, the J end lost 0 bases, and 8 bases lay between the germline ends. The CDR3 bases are TGTGCCAGCAGCTTAGCGATAGGGGTGAACACTGAAGCTTTCTTT. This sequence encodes CASSLAIGVNTEAFF.

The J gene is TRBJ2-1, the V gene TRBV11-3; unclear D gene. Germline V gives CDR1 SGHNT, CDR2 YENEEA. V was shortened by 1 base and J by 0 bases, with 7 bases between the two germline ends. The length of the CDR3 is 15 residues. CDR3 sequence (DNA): TGTGCCAGCAGCTTAGGTTCCTACTCCTACAATGAGCAGTTCTTC. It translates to CASSLGSYSYNEQFF.

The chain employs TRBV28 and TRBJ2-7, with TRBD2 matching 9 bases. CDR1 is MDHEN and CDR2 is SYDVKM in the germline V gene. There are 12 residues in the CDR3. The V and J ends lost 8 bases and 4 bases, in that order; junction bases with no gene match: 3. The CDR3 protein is CASLAGGYEQYF. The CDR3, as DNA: TGTGCCAGCTTGGCGGGAGGGTACGAGCAGTACTTC.

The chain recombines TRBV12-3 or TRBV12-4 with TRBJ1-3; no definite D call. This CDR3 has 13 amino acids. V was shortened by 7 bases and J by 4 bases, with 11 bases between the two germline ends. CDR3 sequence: CASTHSGGNTIYF. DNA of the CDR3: TGTGCCAGCACCCACAGTGGCGGAAACACCATATATTTT.

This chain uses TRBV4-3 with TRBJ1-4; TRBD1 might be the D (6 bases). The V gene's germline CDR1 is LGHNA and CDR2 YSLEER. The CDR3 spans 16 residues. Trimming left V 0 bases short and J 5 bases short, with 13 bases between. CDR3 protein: CASSQDGGGANEKLFF. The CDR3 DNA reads TGCGCCAGCAGCCAAGATGGAGGGGGGGCGAATGAAAAACTGTTTTTT.

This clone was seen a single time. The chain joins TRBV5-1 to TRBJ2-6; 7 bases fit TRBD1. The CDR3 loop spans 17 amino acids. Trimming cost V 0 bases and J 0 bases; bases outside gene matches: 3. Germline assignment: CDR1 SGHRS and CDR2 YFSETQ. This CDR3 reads CASSLATGASGANVLTF. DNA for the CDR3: TGCGCCAGCAGCTTGGCTACAGGGGCCTCTGGGGCCAACGTCCTGACTTTC.

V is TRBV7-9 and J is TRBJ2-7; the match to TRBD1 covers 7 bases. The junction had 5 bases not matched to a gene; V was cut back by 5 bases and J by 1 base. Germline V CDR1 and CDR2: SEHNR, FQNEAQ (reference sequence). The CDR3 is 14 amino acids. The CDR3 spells CASSPRTGSYEQYF. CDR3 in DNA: TGTGCCAGCAGCCCCAGGACAGGATCCTACGAGCAGTACTTC.

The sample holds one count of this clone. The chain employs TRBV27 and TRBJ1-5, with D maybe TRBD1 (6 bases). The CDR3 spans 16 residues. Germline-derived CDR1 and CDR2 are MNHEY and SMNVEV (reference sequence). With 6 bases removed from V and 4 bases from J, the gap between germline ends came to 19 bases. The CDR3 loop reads CASRRNGRGGNQPQHF. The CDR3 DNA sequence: TGTGCCAGCAGGCGCAATGGCAGGGGAGGGAATCAGCCCCAGCATTTT.

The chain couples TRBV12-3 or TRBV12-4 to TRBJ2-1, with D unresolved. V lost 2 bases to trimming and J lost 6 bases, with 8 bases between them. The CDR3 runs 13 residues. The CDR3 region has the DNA TGTGCCAGCAGTTTACAGGAATTCAATGAGCAGTTCTTC. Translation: CASSLQEFNEQFF.

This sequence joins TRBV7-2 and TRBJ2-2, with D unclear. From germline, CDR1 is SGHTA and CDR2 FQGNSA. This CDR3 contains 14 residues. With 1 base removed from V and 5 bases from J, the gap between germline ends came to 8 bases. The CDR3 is CASSLGVRTGELFF. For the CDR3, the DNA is TGTGCCAGCAGCTTAGGGGTGAGGACCGGGGAGCTGTTTTTT. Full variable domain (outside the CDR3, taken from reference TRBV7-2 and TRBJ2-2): GAGVSQSPSNKVTEKGKDVELRCDPISGHTALYWYRQSLGQGLEFLIYFQGNSAPDKSGLPSDRFSAERTGGSVSTLTIQRTQQEDSAVYLCASSLGVRTGELFFGEGSRLTVL.

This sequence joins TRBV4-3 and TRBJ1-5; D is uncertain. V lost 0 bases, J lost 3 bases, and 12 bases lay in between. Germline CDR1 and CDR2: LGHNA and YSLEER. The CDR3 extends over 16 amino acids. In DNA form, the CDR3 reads TGCGCCAGCAGCCAAGATCCCGGGTACGCCAATCAGCCCCAGCATTTT. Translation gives CASSQDPGYANQPQHF.

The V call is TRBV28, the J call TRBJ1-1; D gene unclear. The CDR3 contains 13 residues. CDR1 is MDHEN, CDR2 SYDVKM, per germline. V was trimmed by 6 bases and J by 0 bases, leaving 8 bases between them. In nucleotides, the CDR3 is TGTGCCAGCAGGTCGGTCATGAACACTGAAGCTTTCTTT. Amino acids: CASRSVMNTEAFF.

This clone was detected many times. CDR3 loop: CASSLTTSGLEQYF. CDR3 DNA sequence: TGTGCCAGCAGCCTCACGACTAGCGGCCTCGAGCAGTACTTC. The genes are TRBV7-2 and TRBJ2-7, with 9 bases matching TRBD2. Germline assignment: CDR1 SGHTA and CDR2 FQGNSA. J was trimmed by 6 bases and V by 5 bases; bases with no gene match: 8. The CDR3 runs 14 residues. The variable domain in full, completed from reference TRBV7-2 and TRBJ2-7, reads GAGVSQSPSNKVTEKGKDVELRCDPISGHTALYWYRQSLGQGLEFLIYFQGNSAPDKSGLPSDRFSAERTGGSVSTLTIQRTQQEDSAVYLCASSLTTSGLEQYFGPGTRLTVT.

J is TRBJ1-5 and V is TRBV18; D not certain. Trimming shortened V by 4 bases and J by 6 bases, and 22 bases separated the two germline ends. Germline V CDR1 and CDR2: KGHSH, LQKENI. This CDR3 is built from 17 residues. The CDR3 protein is CASSQVTVVRGAQPQHF. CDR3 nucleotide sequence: TGTGCCAGCTCACAGGTAACAGTCGTTCGGGGTGCTCAGCCCCAGCATTTT.

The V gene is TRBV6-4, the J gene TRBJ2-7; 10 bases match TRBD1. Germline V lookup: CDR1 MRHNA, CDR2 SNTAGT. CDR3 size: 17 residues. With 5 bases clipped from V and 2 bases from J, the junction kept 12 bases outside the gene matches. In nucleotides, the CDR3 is TGTGCCAGCAGTCCCGGGACAGGGGCCATTTTTGCCTACGAGCAGTACTTC. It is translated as CASSPGTGAIFAYEQYF.

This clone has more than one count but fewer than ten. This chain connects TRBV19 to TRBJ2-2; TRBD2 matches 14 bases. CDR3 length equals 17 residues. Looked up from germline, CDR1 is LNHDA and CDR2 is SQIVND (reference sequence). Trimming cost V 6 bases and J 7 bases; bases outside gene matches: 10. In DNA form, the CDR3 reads TGTGCCAGTAGAGGGACGCTGGGACTAGCGGGAGACGGGGAGCTGTTTTTT. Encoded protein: CASRGTLGLAGDGELFF.

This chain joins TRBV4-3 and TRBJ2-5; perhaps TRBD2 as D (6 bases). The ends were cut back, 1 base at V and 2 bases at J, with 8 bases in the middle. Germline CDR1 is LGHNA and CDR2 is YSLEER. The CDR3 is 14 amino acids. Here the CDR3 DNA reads TGCGCCAGCAGCCAAGTGGGGGGACAAGAGACCCAGTACTTC. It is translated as CASSQVGGQETQYF.

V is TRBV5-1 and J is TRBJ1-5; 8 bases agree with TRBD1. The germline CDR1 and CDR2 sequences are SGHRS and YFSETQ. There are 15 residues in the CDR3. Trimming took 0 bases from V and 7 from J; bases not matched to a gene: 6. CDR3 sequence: CASSLGTGGGQPQHF. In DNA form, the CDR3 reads TGCGCCAGCAGCTTGGGTACAGGGGGTGGGCAGCCCCAGCATTTT.

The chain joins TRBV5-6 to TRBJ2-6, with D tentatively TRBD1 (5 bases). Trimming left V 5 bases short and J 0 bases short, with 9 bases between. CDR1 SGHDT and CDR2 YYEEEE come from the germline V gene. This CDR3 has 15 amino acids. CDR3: CASRLRGSGANVLTF. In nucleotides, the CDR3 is TGTGCCAGCAGACTAAGGGGCTCTGGGGCCAACGTCCTGACTTTC.

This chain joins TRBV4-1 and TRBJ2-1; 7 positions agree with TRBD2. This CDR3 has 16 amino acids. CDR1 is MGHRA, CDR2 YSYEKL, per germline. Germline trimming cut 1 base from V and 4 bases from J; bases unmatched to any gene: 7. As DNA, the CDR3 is TGCGCCAGCAGCCAAGTGAGGCTAGCGGTTTACAATGAGCAGTTCTTC. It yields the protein CASSQVRLAVYNEQFF.

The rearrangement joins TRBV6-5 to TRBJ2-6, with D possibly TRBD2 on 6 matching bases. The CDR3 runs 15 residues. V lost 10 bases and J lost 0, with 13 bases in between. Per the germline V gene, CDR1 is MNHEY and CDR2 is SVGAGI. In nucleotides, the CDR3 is TGTGCCACCGGGACTGGGAGCTCTGGGGCCAACGTCCTGACTTTC. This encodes CATGTGSSGANVLTF.

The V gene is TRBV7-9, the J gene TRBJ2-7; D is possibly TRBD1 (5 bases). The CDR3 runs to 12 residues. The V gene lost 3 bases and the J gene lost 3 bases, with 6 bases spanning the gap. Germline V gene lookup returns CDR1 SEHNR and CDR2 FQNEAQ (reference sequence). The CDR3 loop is CASSLTDYEQYF. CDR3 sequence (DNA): TGTGCCAGCAGCTTGACAGACTACGAGCAGTACTTC.

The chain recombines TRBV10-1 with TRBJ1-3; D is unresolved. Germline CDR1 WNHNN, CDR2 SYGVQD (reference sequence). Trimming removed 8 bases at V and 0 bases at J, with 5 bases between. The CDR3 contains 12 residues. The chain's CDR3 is CASGDSGNTIYF. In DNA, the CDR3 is TGCGCCAGCGGAGACTCTGGAAACACCATATATTTT.

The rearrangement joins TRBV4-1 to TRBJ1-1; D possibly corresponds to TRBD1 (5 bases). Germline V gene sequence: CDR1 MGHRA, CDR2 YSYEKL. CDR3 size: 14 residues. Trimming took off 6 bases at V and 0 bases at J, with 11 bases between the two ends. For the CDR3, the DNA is TGCGCCAGCAGTGACGGACACGTGAACACTGAAGCTTTCTTT. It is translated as CASSDGHVNTEAFF.